The 26 T cell receptor beta chains listed next were all sequenced from one sample in a study of OX40 agonist ivuxolimab in advanced cancers. Assay: immunoSEQ multiplex PCR; the TCRdb copy retains only in-frame clones and omits some. The sample contains fewer than 80,000 clones, 77% of which appear only once. The source was CD4+ or CD8+ T cells sorted from blood, collected in a trial of the OX40 agonist ivuxolimab. The receptors here all came from an adult with an advanced solid tumor such as melanoma, head and neck, liver or kidney cancer.

This clone has a handful of counts. The chain carries TRBV19 and TRBJ1-1, with D perhaps TRBD1 (6 bases). This CDR3 region has 13 residues. V was pared by 5 bases and J by 4 bases, with 11 bases between. The germline gives CDR1 LNHDA, CDR2 SQIVND (reference sequence). CDR3 sequence: CASSSTGFTEAFF. Here the CDR3 DNA reads TGTGCCAGTAGTTCGACAGGTTTCACTGAAGCTTTCTTT.

V gene TRBV9 combines with J gene TRBJ2-5, with 14 bases lining up with TRBD2. The CDR3 is made up of 18 amino acids. In germline, CDR1 is SGDLS, CDR2 YYNGEE. V trimming: 3 bases; J trimming: 7 bases; junction bases outside the gene matches: 14. CDR3 nucleotide sequence: TGTGCCAGCAGCGGAACCGGGACTAGCGGGGGCCTCACCCCGACCCAGTACTTC. Protein sequence: CASSGTGTSGGLTPTQYF.

This chain joins TRBV5-4 and TRBJ1-1; D might be TRBD1 (5 bases). V dropped 4 bases and J dropped 2 bases, with 15 bases sitting between them. This CDR3 contains 15 residues. Germline assignment: CDR1 SGHNT and CDR2 YYREEE (reference sequence). CDR3 region: CASSRNQGLNTEAFF. CDR3 DNA sequence: TGTGCCAGCAGCAGAAACCAGGGTCTTAACACTGAAGCTTTCTTT.

This clone showed up just a few times. This rearrangement joins TRBV5-1 to TRBJ2-7, with a possible D match to TRBD1 (6 bases). CDR1 is SGHRS, CDR2 YFSETQ, per germline. The CDR3 extends over 12 amino acids. V lost 4 bases and J lost 3, with 8 bases in between. CDR3 in amino acids: CASSPTGYEQYF. In DNA form, the CDR3 reads TGCGCCAGCAGCCCGACAGGCTACGAGCAGTACTTC.

This clone occurred a few times. The rearrangement uses TRBV7-3 and TRBJ2-1; D ambiguous. Germline V gene data show CDR1 as SGHTA and CDR2 as FQGTGA. With 2 bases removed from V and 10 bases from J, the gap between germline ends came to 12 bases. This CDR3 is 13 amino acids long. CDR3: CASSLGTGQEQFF. CDR3 nucleotide sequence: TGTGCCAGCAGCTTAGGTACGGGCCAGGAGCAGTTCTTC.

The gene calls are TRBV5-1 and TRBJ2-5; tentative D call: TRBD1 (6 bases). The germline V gene encodes CDR1 SGHRS and CDR2 YFSETQ. The CDR3 contains 13 residues. Trimming cost V 4 bases and J 4 bases, with 11 bases left between them. The CDR3 DNA reads TGCGCCAGCAGCGAGGGACAAATAGAGACCCAGTACTTC. Translation gives CASSEGQIETQYF.

The chain uses TRBV19 and TRBJ2-1; D is tentatively TRBD1 or TRBD2 (7 bases each). The CDR3 sequence is 18 residues long. Trimming removed 5 bases from V and 4 bases from J, with 24 bases in between. Looked up from germline, CDR1 is LNHDA and CDR2 is SQIVND (reference sequence). CDR3 sequence (DNA): TGTGCCAGTAGTCAGGGGGGGAAGCGGGATTCCGTATACAATGAGCAGTTCTTC. This gives the protein CASSQGGKRDSVYNEQFF.

This chain connects TRBV19 to TRBJ1-2; 7 bases fit TRBD1. With V trimmed by 7 bases and J by 10 bases, 18 bases remained unmatched. Germline CDR1 LNHDA, CDR2 SQIVND (reference sequence). The CDR3 loop spans 15 amino acids. This chain's CDR3 is CASTTLGTDHGDYTF. In nucleotides, the CDR3 is TGTGCCAGTACCACCCTAGGGACAGATCATGGAGACTACACCTTC.

This clone came up a few times. J is TRBJ1-1 and V is TRBV6-6; tentatively, D is TRBD1 (6 bases). Trimming stripped 8 bases from V and 2 bases from J, with 9 bases between. This CDR3 region has 12 residues. Looked up from germline, CDR1 is MNHNY and CDR2 is SVGAGI (reference sequence). DNA for the CDR3: TGTGCCAGCCTACAGGGCAACACTGAAGCTTTCTTT. The encoded protein is CASLQGNTEAFF.

This chain joins TRBV7-9 and TRBJ2-1, with D tentatively TRBD1 or TRBD2 (5 bases each). CDR3 length: 14 amino acids. Germline loops: CDR1 SEHNR, CDR2 FQNEAQ (reference sequence). Trimming left V 6 bases short and J 7 bases short, with 16 bases between. CDR3 nucleotide sequence: TGTGCCAGCAGGACTTCGGGACGGAAAAATGAGCAGTTCTTC. Encoded protein: CASRTSGRKNEQFF.

The genes are TRBV9 and TRBJ2-6; TRBD1 is a possible D gene (6 bases). From germline, CDR1 is SGDLS and CDR2 YYNGEE. The CDR3 has 16 amino acids. V was clipped by 3 bases and J by 0 bases, with 10 bases between them. The CDR3: CASSADSSSGANVLTF. The CDR3 nucleotides read TGTGCCAGCAGCGCGGACAGCAGCTCTGGGGCCAACGTCCTGACTTTC.

V usage is TRBV7-9 and J usage is TRBJ1-3; no clear D. V gave up 11 bases and J gave up 0 bases, with 11 bases separating them. Germline V lookup: CDR1 SEHNR, CDR2 FQNEAQ (reference sequence). This CDR3 is built from 13 residues. The CDR3 loop is CAQSGVSGNTIYF. DNA of the CDR3: TGTGCCCAAAGCGGGGTCTCTGGAAACACCATATATTTT.

The chain is built from TRBV7-8 and TRBJ2-5; no definite D call. Looked up from germline, CDR1 is SGHVS and CDR2 is FQNEAQ. This CDR3 has 12 amino acids. V gave up 6 bases and J gave up 1 base, with 6 bases separating them. CDR3: CASSVPQETQYF. The CDR3 coding sequence is TGTGCCAGCAGTGTCCCCCAAGAGACCCAGTACTTC.

This clone qualifies as medium-sized. The rearrangement links TRBV25-1 to TRBJ2-7; 9 nucleotides line up with TRBD1. The V and J ends lost 3 bases and 9 bases, in that order; junction bases with no gene match: 12. The germline gives CDR1 MGHDK, CDR2 SYGVNS. The CDR3 is made up of 15 amino acids. CDR3 sequence: CASSELRDRDSRQYF. The CDR3 region has the DNA TGTGCCAGCAGTGAGCTCCGGGACAGGGACTCGCGGCAGTACTTC.

V and J are TRBV30 and TRBJ2-7; TRBD2 might be the D (6 bases). V shed 4 bases and J shed 3 bases, with 10 bases lying between them. The CDR3 covers 12 residues. From germline, CDR1 is GTSNPN and CDR2 SVGIG (reference sequence). The CDR3 loop is CAWTRGFYEQYF. In DNA form, the CDR3 reads TGTGCCTGGACCCGGGGGTTCTACGAGCAGTACTTC.

CDR3 sequence reads: CASTQPTAFTEAFF. In DNA, the CDR3 is TGTGCCAGCACCCAACCGACAGCCTTCACTGAAGCTTTCTTT. The chain is built from TRBV7-9 and TRBJ1-1; perhaps TRBD1 as D (5 bases). CDR1 and CDR2 from the germline V gene are SEHNR and FQNEAQ (reference sequence). The CDR3 sequence is 14 residues long. V dropped 7 bases and J dropped 4 bases, with 16 bases sitting between them.

V usage is TRBV7-2 and J usage is TRBJ2-5; possible D gene TRBD2, 5 bases. The CDR3 runs to 14 residues. V gave up 4 bases and J gave up 5 bases, with 14 bases separating them. Germline V CDR1 and CDR2: SGHTA, FQGNSA. The CDR3 spells CASSSQRESETQYF. CDR3 nucleotide sequence: TGTGCCAGCAGCTCGCAAAGGGAGTCGGAGACCCAGTACTTC.

A remark on this clone: The junction departs from the called germline gene at one end, perhaps through a read error. The J gene is TRBJ2-1, the V gene TRBV18; TRBD2 matches at 7 bases. CDR1 and CDR2 from the germline V gene are KGHSH and LQKENI. The CDR3 runs to 16 residues. CDR3 sequence: CASSPPSGGDYSEQFF. The DNA for the CDR3 is TGTGCCAGCTCACCACCGAGTGGGGGGGATTACAGTGAGCAGTTCTTC.

This clone was observed a few times. The rearrangement uses TRBV4-1 and TRBJ1-3; 8 nucleotides align to TRBD1. Germline V gives CDR1 MGHRA, CDR2 YSYEKL. V was pared by 4 bases and J by 0 bases, with 5 bases of the junction left unmatched. The CDR3 runs 16 residues. CDR3 DNA sequence: TGCGCCAGCAGCCCGCAGGGGACAGGCTCTGGAAACACCATATATTTT. Translated: CASSPQGTGSGNTIYF.

V usage is TRBV30 and J usage is TRBJ2-7; possibly TRBD2 for D (5 bases). CDR3 length: 12 amino acids. Germline V gene data show CDR1 as GTSNPN and CDR2 as SVGIG (reference sequence). Trimming shortened V by 3 bases and J by 5 bases, and 11 bases separated the two germline ends. The CDR3 loop is CAWSGGLDEQYF. CDR3 coding DNA: TGTGCCTGGAGCGGAGGATTGGACGAGCAGTACTTC.

The chain has TRBV18 and TRBJ1-5, with a weak D call TRBD1 (5 bases). V shed 4 bases and J shed 2 bases, with 12 bases lying between them. Germline lookup yields CDR1 KGHSH and CDR2 LQKENI. There are 15 residues in the CDR3. Written as DNA, the CDR3 is TGTGCCAGCTCACTCGACAGCGTCGGCAATCAGCCCCAGCATTTT. This translates into CASSLDSVGNQPQHF.

This clone was picked up a small number of times. The rearrangement links TRBV6-1 to TRBJ1-6, with unresolved D. This CDR3 contains 13 residues. Per germline, CDR1 MNHNS and CDR2 SASEGT. V was shortened by 4 bases and J by 7 bases, with 8 bases between the two germline ends. The CDR3 sequence is CASSAPLNSPLHF. CDR3 DNA sequence: TGTGCCAGCAGTGCTCCCCTAAATTCACCCCTCCACTTT.

The genes are TRBV28 and TRBJ1-1; D is possibly TRBD1 (6 bases). The V end lost 6 bases, the J end lost 10 bases, and 15 bases lay between the germline ends. Germline-derived CDR1 and CDR2 are MDHEN and SYDVKM. The CDR3 length is 12 residues. The CDR3 nucleotides read TGTGCCAGCAGCACCTGGGACAACGGAGCTTTCTTT. This translates into CASSTWDNGAFF.

V is TRBV6-6 and J is TRBJ2-3; no firm D call. The CDR3 covers 12 residues. CDR1 MNHNY and CDR2 SVGAGI come from the germline V gene (reference sequence). V lost 5 bases to trimming and J lost 3 bases, with 6 bases between them. CDR3 loop: CASSDPTDTQYF. CDR3 sequence (DNA): TGTGCCAGCAGTGACCCTACAGATACGCAGTATTTT.

The gene calls are TRBV6-6 and TRBJ2-5; D possibly corresponds to TRBD1 (6 bases). The V end lost 2 bases, the J end lost 3 bases, and 10 bases lay between the germline ends. Germline assignment: CDR1 MNHNY and CDR2 SVGAGI (reference sequence). The length of the CDR3 is 14 residues. The CDR3 region has the DNA TGTGCCAGCAGTTACAGGGACACTAAAGAGACCCAGTACTTC. Its protein product is CASSYRDTKETQYF.

There are many counts of this clone. This rearrangement joins TRBV7-5 to TRBJ1-5; the DNA was not compared with TRBD1, the D call given in the table. TRBV7-5 is a pseudogene locus. CDR3 length: 16 amino acids. The CDR3 loop reads CARSEDREGCNQPQHF. CDR3 sequence (DNA): TGTGCCAGAAGCGAGGACAGGGAGGGGTGCAATCAGCCCCAGCATTTT.